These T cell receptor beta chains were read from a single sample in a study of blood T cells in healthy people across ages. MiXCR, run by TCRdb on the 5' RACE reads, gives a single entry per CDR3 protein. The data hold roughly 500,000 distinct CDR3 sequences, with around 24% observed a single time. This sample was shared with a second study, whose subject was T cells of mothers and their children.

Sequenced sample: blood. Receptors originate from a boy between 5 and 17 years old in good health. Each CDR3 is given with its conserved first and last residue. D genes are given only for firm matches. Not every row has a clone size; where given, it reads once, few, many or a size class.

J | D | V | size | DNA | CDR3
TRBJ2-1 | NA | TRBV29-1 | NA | TGCAGCGTTGAACTTATCCCCGCCCGTCCGGTCGGGAATGAGCAGTTCTTC | CSVELIPARPVGNEQFF
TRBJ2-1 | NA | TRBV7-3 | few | TGTGCCAGCAGCTTAGGGGTAGGATCTGACAATGAGCAGTTCTTC | CASSLGVGSDNEQFF
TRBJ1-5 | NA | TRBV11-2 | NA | TGTGCCAGCAGCTCCGTCCGAGGGGCAAGGAATCAGCCCCAGCATTTT | CASSSVRGARNQPQHF
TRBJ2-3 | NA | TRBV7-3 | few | TGTGCCAGCAGCTCAGGGATGGATACGCAGTATTTT | CASSSGMDTQYF
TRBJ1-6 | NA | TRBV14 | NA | TGTGCCAGCAGCCTGCGGGGGGCTAGTTCACCCCTCCACTTT | CASSLRGASSPLHF
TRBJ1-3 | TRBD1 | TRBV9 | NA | TGTGCCAGCAGCCCTCGACAGGGTCCCTCTGGAAACACCATATATTTT | CASSPRQGPSGNTIYF
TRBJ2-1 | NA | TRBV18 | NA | TGTGCCAGCTCACCACGGAGAGAAGGGGAGCAGTTCTTC | CASSPRREGEQFF
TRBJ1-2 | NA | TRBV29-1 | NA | TGCAGCGTTGCGGGGAATGGCTACACCTTC | CSVAGNGYTF
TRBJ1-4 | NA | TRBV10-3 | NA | TGTGCCATCAGTGAGTCGATGCTGGAGACCCGGAAAGGAAAACTGTTTTTT | CAISESMLETRKGKLFF
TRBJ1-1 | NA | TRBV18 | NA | TGCGCCAGCTCCCAGGGCCTCTGGGCTGAAGCTTTCTTT | CASSQGLWAEAFF
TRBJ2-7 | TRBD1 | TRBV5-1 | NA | TGCGCCAGCAGCCTGGACAGGACCAAGGGCTACGAGCAGTACTTC | CASSLDRTKGYEQYF
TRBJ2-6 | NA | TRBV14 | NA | TGTGCCAGCAGCCAAGACCGACAGACTATCTCTGGGGCCAACGTCCTGACTTTC | CASSQDRQTISGANVLTF
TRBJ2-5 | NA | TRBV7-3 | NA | TGTGCCAGCAGCTTAGATGGTCTCGGGGCCCAGTACTTC | CASSLDGLGAQYF
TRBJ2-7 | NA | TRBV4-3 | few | TGCGCCAGCAGCCAAGACGCGGCCCCTGCTAGTACCCACGAGCAGTACTTC | CASSQDAAPASTHEQYF
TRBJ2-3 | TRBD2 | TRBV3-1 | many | TGTGCCAGCAGCCCGGATGGACTAGCGCTTAGCACAGATACGCAGTATTTT | CASSPDGLALSTDTQYF
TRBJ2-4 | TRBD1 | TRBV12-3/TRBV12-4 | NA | TGTGCCAGCAGTTTCGGGACAGGGGGGAGACCTAGCGGCAAAAACATTCAGTACTTC | CASSFGTGGRPSGKNIQYF
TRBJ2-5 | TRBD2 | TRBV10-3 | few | TGTGCCATCAGTGAAGGACTAGCGGGGGGGCGAGAGACCCAGTACTTC | CAISEGLAGGRETQYF
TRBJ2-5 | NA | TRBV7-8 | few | TGTGCCAGCAGCTCGCGCCGGGCCACGACTCAAGAGACCCAGTACTTC | CASSSRRATTQETQYF
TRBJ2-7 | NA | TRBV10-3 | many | TGTGCCATCAGTGAGAGCCCTCCCCCCCGGTTCGACGAGCAGTACTTC | CAISESPPPRFDEQYF
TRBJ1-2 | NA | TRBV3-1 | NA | TGTGCCAGCACCCAAAGGGAGAACTATGGCTACACCTTC | CASTQRENYGYTF
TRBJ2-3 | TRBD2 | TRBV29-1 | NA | TGCAGCGTTGAAGAAGGCGGGGGACTAGCGGGTCTCTTATTT | CSVEEGGGLAGLLF
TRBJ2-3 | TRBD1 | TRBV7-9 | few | TGTGCCAGCAGCGGAACCGGGACAGGAGGGTCAGATACGCAGTATTTT | CASSGTGTGGSDTQYF
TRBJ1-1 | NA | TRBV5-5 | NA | TGTGCCAGCAGCTTGGTAGGGGAGTATCAAGCTTTCTTT | CASSLVGEYQAFF
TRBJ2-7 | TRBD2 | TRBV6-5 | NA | TGTGCCAGCAGTTTAGCGGGGTTGAGTGAGCAGTACTTC | CASSLAGLSEQYF
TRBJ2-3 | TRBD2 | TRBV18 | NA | TGTGCCAGCTCACCTCTTGCTAGCGGGAAATCTAGCACAGATACGCAGTATTTT | CASSPLASGKSSTDTQYF